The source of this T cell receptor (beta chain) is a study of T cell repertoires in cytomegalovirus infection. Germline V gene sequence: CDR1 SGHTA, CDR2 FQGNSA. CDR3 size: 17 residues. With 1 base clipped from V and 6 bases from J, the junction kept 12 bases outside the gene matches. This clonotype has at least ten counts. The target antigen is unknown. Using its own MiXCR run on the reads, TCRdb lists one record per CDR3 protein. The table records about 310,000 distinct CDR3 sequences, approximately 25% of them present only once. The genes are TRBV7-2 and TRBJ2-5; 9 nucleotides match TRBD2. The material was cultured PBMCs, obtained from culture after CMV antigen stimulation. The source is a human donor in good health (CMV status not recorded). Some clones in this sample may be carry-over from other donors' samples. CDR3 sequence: CASSLGTSGYPPQTQYF. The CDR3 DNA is TGTGCCAGCAGCTTAGGCACTAGCGGGTACCCTCCCCAGACCCAGTACTTC. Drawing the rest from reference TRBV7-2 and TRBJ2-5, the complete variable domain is GAGVSQSPSNKVTEKGKDVELRCDPISGHTALYWYRQSLGQGLEFLIYFQGNSAPDKSGLPSDRFSAERTGGSVSTLTIQRTQQEDSAVYLCASSLGTSGYPPQTQYFGPGTRLLVL.